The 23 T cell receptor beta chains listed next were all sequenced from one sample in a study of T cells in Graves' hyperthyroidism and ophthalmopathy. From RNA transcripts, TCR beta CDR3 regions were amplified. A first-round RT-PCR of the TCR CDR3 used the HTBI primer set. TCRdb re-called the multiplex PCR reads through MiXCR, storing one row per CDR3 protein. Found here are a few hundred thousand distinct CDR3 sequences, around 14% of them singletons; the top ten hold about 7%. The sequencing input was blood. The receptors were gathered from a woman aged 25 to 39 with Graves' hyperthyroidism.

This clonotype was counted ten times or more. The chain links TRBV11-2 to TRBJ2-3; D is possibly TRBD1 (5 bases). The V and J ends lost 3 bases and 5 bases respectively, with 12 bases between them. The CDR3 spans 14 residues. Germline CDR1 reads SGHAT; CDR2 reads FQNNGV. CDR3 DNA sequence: TGTGCCAGCAGCTTGGTACAGGCAATAGATACGCAGTATTTT. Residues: CASSLVQAIDTQYF.

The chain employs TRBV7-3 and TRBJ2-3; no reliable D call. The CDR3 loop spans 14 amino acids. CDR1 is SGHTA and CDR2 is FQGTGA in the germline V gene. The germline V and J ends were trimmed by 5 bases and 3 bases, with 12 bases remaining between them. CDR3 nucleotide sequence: TGTGCCAGCAGCCCAAGGGCTGAGACAGATACGCAGTATTTT. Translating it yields CASSPRAETDTQYF.

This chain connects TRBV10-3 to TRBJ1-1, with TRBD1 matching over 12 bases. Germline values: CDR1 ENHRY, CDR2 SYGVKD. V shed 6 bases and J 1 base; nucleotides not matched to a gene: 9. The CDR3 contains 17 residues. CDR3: CAISRGWDRGQNTEAFF. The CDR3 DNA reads TGTGCCATCAGCCGGGGGTGGGACAGGGGGCAGAACACTGAAGCTTTCTTT.

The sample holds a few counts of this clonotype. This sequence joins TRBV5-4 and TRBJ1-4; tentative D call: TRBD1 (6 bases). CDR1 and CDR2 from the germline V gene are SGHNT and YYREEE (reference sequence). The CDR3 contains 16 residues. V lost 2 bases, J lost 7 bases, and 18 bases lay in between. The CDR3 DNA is TGTGCCAGCAGCTTTGGGGAAACAGGGCTCGGTGAAAAACTGTTTTTT. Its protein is CASSFGETGLGEKLFF.

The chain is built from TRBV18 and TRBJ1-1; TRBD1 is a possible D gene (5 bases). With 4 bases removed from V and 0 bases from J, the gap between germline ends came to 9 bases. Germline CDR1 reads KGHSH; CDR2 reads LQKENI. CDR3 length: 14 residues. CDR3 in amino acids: CASSQGSLNTEAFF. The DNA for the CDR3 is TGTGCCAGCTCACAGGGGTCCCTGAACACTGAAGCTTTCTTT.

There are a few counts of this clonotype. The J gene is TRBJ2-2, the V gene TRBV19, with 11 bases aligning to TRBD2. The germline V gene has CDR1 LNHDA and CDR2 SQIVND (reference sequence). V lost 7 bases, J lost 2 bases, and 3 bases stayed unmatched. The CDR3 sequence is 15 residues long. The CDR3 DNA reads TGTGCCAGTAACGGACTAGCGGGTAACACCGGGGAGCTGTTTTTT. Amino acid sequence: CASNGLAGNTGELFF.

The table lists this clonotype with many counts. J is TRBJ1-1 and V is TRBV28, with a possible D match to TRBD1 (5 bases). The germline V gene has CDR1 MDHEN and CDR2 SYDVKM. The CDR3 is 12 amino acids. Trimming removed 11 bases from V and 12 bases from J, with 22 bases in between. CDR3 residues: CAVTGTGTPPFF. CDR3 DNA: TGTGCCGTCACTGGGACCGGGACTCCCCCTTTCTTT.

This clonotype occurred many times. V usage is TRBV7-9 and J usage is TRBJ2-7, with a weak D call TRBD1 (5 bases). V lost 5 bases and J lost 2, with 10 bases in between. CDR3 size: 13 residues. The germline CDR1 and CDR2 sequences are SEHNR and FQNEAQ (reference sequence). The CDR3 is CASSPNRTYEQYF. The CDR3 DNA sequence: TGTGCCAGCAGCCCTAACAGGACCTACGAGCAGTACTTC.

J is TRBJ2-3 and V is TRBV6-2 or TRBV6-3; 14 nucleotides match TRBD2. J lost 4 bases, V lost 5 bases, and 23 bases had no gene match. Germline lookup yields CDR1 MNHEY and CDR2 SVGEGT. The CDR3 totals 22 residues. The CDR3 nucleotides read TGTGCCAGCAGTCGGACCATACCGTTGGCCGGGACTAGCGGGAGTGGGGCAGATACGCAGTATTTT. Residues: CASSRTIPLAGTSGSGADTQYF.

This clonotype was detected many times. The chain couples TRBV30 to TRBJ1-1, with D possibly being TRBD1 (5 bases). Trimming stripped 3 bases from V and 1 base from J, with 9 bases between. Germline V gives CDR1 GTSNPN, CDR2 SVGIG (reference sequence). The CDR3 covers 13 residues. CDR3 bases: TGTGCCTGGAGCCTTCAGGGGAACACTGAAGCTTTCTTT. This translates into CAWSLQGNTEAFF.

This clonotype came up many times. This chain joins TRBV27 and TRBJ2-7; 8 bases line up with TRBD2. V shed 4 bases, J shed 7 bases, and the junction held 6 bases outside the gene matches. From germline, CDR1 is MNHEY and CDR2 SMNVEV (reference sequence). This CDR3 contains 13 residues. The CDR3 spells CASSSGLGREQYF. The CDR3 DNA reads TGTGCCAGCAGTTCGGGACTAGGGAGGGAGCAGTACTTC.

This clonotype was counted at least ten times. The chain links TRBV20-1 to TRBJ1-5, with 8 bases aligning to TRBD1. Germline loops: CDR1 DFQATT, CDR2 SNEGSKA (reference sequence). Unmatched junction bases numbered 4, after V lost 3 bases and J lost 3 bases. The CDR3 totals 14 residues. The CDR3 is CSARGQAFNQPQHF. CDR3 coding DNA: TGCAGTGCTAGGGGACAGGCGTTCAATCAGCCCCAGCATTTT.

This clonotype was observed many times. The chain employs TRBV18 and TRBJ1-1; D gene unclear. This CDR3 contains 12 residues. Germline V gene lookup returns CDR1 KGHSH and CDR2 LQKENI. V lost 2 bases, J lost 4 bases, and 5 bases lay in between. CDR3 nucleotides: TGTGCCAGCTCACCAGGGTCCACTGAAGCTTTCTTT. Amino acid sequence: CASSPGSTEAFF.

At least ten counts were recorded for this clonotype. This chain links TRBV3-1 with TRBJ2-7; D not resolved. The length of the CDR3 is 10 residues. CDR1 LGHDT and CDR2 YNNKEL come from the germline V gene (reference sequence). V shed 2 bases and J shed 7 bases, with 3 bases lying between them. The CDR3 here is CASSQREQYF. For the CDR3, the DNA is TGTGCCAGCAGCCAAAGGGAGCAGTACTTC.

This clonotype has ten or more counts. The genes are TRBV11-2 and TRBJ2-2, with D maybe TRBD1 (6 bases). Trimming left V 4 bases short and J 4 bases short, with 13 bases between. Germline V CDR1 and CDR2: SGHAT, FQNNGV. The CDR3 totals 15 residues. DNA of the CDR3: TGTGCCAGCAGCTCGGACAGTGGGATCACCGGGGAGCTGTTTTTT. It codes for CASSSDSGITGELFF.

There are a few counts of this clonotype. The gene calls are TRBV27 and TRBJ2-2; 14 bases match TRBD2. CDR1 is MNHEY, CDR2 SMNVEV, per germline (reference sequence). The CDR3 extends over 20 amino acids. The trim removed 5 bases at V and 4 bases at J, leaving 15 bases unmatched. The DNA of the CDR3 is TGTGCCAGCAGTCCAATAGTGACTAGCGGGAGGGCCGGTTTCACCGGGGAGCTGTTTTTT. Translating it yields CASSPIVTSGRAGFTGELFF.

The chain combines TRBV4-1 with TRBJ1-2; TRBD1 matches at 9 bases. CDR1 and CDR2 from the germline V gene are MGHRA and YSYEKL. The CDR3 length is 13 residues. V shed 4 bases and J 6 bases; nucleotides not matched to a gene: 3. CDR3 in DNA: TGCGCCAGCAGCCCGTGGACAGGGGATGGCTACACCTTC. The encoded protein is CASSPWTGDGYTF.

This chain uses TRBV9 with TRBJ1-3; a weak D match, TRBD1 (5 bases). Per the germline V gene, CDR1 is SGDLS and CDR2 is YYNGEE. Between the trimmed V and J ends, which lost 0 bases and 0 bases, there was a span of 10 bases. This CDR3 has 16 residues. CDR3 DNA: TGTGCCAGCAGCGTAGCTTTCGGACACTCTGGAAACACCATATATTTT. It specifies CASSVAFGHSGNTIYF.

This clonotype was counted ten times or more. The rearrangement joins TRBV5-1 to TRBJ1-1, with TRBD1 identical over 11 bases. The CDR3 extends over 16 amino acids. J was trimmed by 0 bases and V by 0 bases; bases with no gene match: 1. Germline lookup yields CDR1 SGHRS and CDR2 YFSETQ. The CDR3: CASSLGTGGMNTEAFF. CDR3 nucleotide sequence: TGCGCCAGCAGCTTGGGGACAGGGGGCATGAACACTGAAGCTTTCTTT.

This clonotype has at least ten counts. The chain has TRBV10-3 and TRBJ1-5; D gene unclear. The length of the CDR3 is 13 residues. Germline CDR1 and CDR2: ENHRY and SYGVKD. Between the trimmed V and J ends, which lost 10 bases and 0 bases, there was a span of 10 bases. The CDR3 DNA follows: TGTGCCACCGAAAGGGATAGCAATCAGCCCCAGCATTTT. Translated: CATERDSNQPQHF.

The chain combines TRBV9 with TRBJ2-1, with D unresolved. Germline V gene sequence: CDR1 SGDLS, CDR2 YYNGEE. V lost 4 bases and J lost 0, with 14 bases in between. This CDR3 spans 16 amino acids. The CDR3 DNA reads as TGTGCCAGCAGCTATAGGTGGGTAAGCTCCTACAATGAGCAGTTCTTC. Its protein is CASSYRWVSSYNEQFF. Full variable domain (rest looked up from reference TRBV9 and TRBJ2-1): DSGVTQTPKHLITATGQRVTLRCSPRSGDLSVYWYQQSLDQGLQFLIQYYNGEERAKGNILERFSAQQFPDLHSELNLSSLELGDSALYFCASSYRWVSSYNEQFFGPGTRLTVL.

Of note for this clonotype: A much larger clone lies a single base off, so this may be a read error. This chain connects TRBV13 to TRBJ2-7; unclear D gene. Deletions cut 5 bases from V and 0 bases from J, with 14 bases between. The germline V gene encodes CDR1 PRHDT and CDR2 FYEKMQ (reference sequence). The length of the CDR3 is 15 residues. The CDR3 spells CASSGRYNNSYEQYF. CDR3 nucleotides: TGTGCCAGCAGCGGACGCTACAACAACTCCTACGAGCAGTACTTC.

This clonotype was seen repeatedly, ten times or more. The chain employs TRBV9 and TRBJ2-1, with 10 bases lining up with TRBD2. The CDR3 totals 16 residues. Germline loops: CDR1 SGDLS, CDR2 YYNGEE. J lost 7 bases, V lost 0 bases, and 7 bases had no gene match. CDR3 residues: CASSVGLAGEGNEQFF. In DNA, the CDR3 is TGTGCCAGCAGCGTAGGGCTAGCGGGAGAAGGAAATGAGCAGTTCTTC.